This paragraph covers one T cell receptor beta chain sequence. Other DNA sequences in the same sample also yield this CDR3. This specimen belongs to a study of technical replicates of blood from a few donors. TCRdb's table, derived via immunoSEQ multiplex PCR, lists solely in-frame clones and lacks some. The repertoire holds about 84,000 clones, with approximately 97% as singletons. Germline values: CDR1 KGHSH, CDR2 LQKENI. The J segment lost 6 bases and the V segment lost 3 bases, leaving 5 bases of the junction unmatched. There are 14 residues in the CDR3. Sequencing input: T cells isolated from PBMCs. J is TRBJ1-2 and V is TRBV18; 9 nucleotides match TRBD1. This receptor was taken from a human donor in good health. This CDR3 is CASSPPGTGNGYTF. The CDR3 DNA sequence: TGTGCCAGCTCACCCCCCGGGACAGGGAATGGCTACACCTTC.